These T cell receptor beta chains were read from a single sample in a study of regulatory T cells in long-lasting Graves disease. TCRdb reanalysed the multiplex PCR reads using MiXCR and keeps one entry per CDR3 protein. The sample carries a few hundred thousand distinct CDR3 sequences, 20% to 25% recorded once. The specimen comprised peripheral blood mononuclear cells (PBMCs), sampled when the disease was refractory, from a patient treated with antithyroid drugs. The receptors were sampled from a female donor with Graves disease. CDR3s include the opening cysteine and the closing phenylalanine or tryptophan.

length	J	V	CDR3
13	TRBJ2-7	TRBV6-1	CASSDQTGLEQYF
13	TRBJ1-5	TRBV6-1	CASSGEVHQPQHF
14	TRBJ2-7	TRBV11-2	CASSSPKGFFEQYF
16	TRBJ2-7	TRBV7-9	CASSLDGSIKESEQYF
14	TRBJ1-4	TRBV16	CASSQGQGDEKLFF
16	TRBJ1-2	TRBV5-1	CASSPFDPQGACGYTF
13	TRBJ1-4	TRBV12-3/TRBV12-4	CASSDGINEKLFF
15	TRBJ2-5	TRBV4-3	CASSQVRDPSGTQYF
14	TRBJ1-1	TRBV4-1	CASSIYRRDTEAFF
13	TRBJ1-5	TRBV4-1	CASSQDLAQPQHF
14	TRBJ1-1	TRBV14	CASSQRGRNTEAFF
12	TRBJ2-7	TRBV25-1	CASSFGSEEQYF
14	TRBJ2-2	TRBV19	CASKRGTNTGELFF
16	TRBJ1-3	TRBV5-4	CASSHGQGISGNTIYF
14	TRBJ2-5	TRBV20-1	CSAGRQGSPETQYF
19	TRBJ2-4	TRBV7-9	CASSNSSGGVLLAKNIQYF
15	TRBJ2-4	TRBV20-1	CSATRGGPAENIQYF
14	TRBJ1-6	TRBV5-1	CASSYDRPNSPLHF
13	TRBJ2-7	TRBV20-1	CSARDGVSREQYF
12	TRBJ1-1	TRBV29-1	CSAHPQNTEAFF
14	TRBJ2-5	TRBV7-2	CASSRLWGGETQYF
15	TRBJ2-1	TRBV9	CASSVGLAEYNEQFF
16	TRBJ2-2	TRBV7-3	CASSPSDRPITGELFF
16	TRBJ2-2	TRBV6-5	CASSYASGANTGELFF
14	TRBJ2-7	TRBV27	CASSLGGQVYEQYF
16	TRBJ2-7	TRBV4-2	CASSQPRGTGGAEQYF
17	TRBJ1-2	TRBV2	CASSEALIQVDNYGYTF
16	TRBJ1-1	TRBV13	CASSPRTGLRNTEAFF
12	TRBJ1-2	TRBV28	CASSLRDYGYTF
15	TRBJ2-7	TRBV7-9	CASSSTTSGVYEQYF
20	TRBJ1-4	TRBV7-9	CASSSSRRGLLVATNEKLFF
14	TRBJ2-2	TRBV12-5	CASGLTGNTGELFF